This passage covers 28 T cell receptor beta chains from one sample sequenced in a study of PD-L1 blockade in urothelial cancer (dated by TCRdb to 2017 to 2019). Libraries were made using the immunoSEQ multiplex PCR assay. The immuneACCESS repertoire file appears here via TCRdb, limited to in-frame rearrangements. These files lack a portion of the clones; in checked studies, under half of the deficit traces to unresolved V genes, and the cause of the others is not known. The sample table shows some 76,000 clones, and around 90% are seen once. The ten top clones hold approximately 3.2% of the sample. The specimen was PBMCs, collected around atezolizumab (anti-PD-L1) treatment. The receptors were gathered from a man between 60 and 70 years old with urothelial cancer.

The chain recombines TRBV6-4 with TRBJ1-1; 9 nucleotides agree with TRBD1. The trim removed 2 bases at V and 5 bases at J, leaving 3 bases unmatched. Germline CDR1 and CDR2: MRHNA and SNTAGT. The CDR3 spans 14 residues. CDR3 loop: CASSDRDRGTEAFF. CDR3 coding DNA: TGTGCCAGCAGTGACAGAGACAGGGGGACTGAAGCTTTCTTT.

This sequence joins TRBV5-1 and TRBJ1-1; no clear D gene. The CDR3 is 14 amino acids. Germline CDR1 is SGHRS and CDR2 is YFSETQ. The V end was cut by 4 bases, the J end by 4 bases, with 14 bases between. The CDR3 DNA reads TGCGCCAGCAGCCCCCGGTCAGGAATCACTGAAGCTTTCTTT. Translated: CASSPRSGITEAFF.

The rearrangement joins TRBV7-3 to TRBJ2-2, with TRBD1 identical over 8 bases. From germline, CDR1 is SGHTA and CDR2 FQGTGA. The CDR3 is made up of 16 amino acids. V dropped 2 bases and J dropped 7; count of bases not matched to a gene: 9. CDR3 in amino acids: CASSLYGRGLDGELFF. The CDR3 DNA reads TGTGCCAGCAGCTTATACGGCAGGGGGCTGGACGGGGAGCTGTTTTTT.

The chain combines TRBV11-2 with TRBJ2-4, with 8 bases identical to TRBD2. V gave up 2 bases and J gave up 3 bases; unmatched junction bases: 9. This CDR3 comprises 17 residues. Looked up from germline, CDR1 is SGHAT and CDR2 is FQNNGV. DNA of the CDR3: TGTGCCAGCAGCTTATCTAAGCGGGAGCAGGGCAAAAACATTCAGTACTTC. Its protein product is CASSLSKREQGKNIQYF.

This chain joins TRBV2 and TRBJ2-1; 11 bases match TRBD2. There are 19 residues in the CDR3. CDR1 SNHLY and CDR2 FYNNEI come from the germline V gene. The V gene end was trimmed by 3 bases and the J gene end by 0 bases; junction bases not matched to a gene: 10. The CDR3 loop reads CASSEPGLAAQGSYNEQFF. The CDR3 region has the DNA TGTGCCAGCAGTGAGCCGGGACTAGCGGCCCAGGGCTCCTACAATGAGCAGTTCTTC.

The chain links TRBV9 to TRBJ2-1, with 12 positions matching TRBD1. The CDR3 spans 16 residues. Unmatched junction bases numbered 5, after V lost 0 bases and J lost 7 bases. The germline CDR1 and CDR2 sequences are SGDLS and YYNGEE. The CDR3 loop is CASSVAGQGAENEQFF. The CDR3 DNA follows: TGTGCCAGCAGCGTAGCGGGACAGGGGGCAGAGAATGAGCAGTTCTTC.

The chain joins TRBV5-1 to TRBJ1-5, with TRBD1 matching over 8 bases. Trimming at V came to 0 bases and at J to 6 bases, leaving 5 bases not matched to a gene. Germline-derived CDR1 and CDR2 are SGHRS and YFSETQ. The CDR3 is made up of 15 amino acids. The chain's CDR3 is CASSLEGTGGQPQHF. The CDR3 DNA follows: TGCGCCAGCAGCTTGGAGGGGACAGGCGGTCAGCCCCAGCATTTT.

This chain connects TRBV29-1 to TRBJ1-2; D gene unclear. CDR3 length: 12 residues. Trimming stripped 3 bases from V and 3 bases from J, with 8 bases between. The germline CDR1 and CDR2 sequences are SQVTM and ANQGSEA. The CDR3 DNA reads TGCAGCGTTGACCCAGGCTACTATGGCTACACCTTC. Its protein is CSVDPGYYGYTF. The full variable domain, rest sourced from reference TRBV29-1 and TRBJ1-2, is SAVISQKPSRDICQRGTSLTIQCQVDSQVTMMFWYRQQPGQSLTLIATANQGSEATYESGFVIDKFPISRPNLTFSTLTVSNMSPEDSSIYLCSVDPGYYGYTFGSGTRLTVV.

This sequence joins TRBV27 and TRBJ2-7, with TRBD2 identical over 13 bases. Unmatched junction bases numbered 15, after V lost 6 bases and J lost 4 bases. Per the germline V gene, CDR1 is MNHEY and CDR2 is SMNVEV (reference sequence). The CDR3 runs 18 residues. The CDR3 protein is CASSNPPRTSGSWYEQYF. CDR3 DNA sequence: TGTGCCAGCAGCAATCCCCCGAGGACTAGCGGGAGTTGGTACGAGCAGTACTTC.

V is TRBV5-1 and J is TRBJ2-3; perhaps TRBD1 as D (5 bases). CDR3 length: 15 amino acids. Trimming left V 4 bases short and J 4 bases short, with 16 bases between. Per germline, CDR1 SGHRS and CDR2 YFSETQ. The CDR3 DNA sequence: TGCGCCAGCAGCCGCCTGCCGGAAGGGGCAGATACGCAGTATTTT. The encoded protein is CASSRLPEGADTQYF.

The genes are TRBV7-8 and TRBJ1-6; D remains unclear. The CDR3 covers 16 residues. Germline-derived CDR1 and CDR2 are SGHVS and FQNEAQ. V was trimmed by 6 bases and J by 0 bases, leaving 12 bases between them. The CDR3 protein is CASSYNRGSYNSPLHF. The CDR3 DNA reads TGTGCCAGCAGTTACAATCGAGGCTCCTATAATTCACCCCTCCACTTT.

The rearrangement links TRBV5-5 to TRBJ2-7; no clear D gene. Germline CDR1 and CDR2: SGHKS and YYEKEE (reference sequence). The CDR3 runs to 11 residues. V lost 5 bases and J lost 3, with 6 bases in between. DNA of the CDR3: TGTGCCAGCAGGACAAACTACGAGCAGTACTTC. Encoded protein: CASRTNYEQYF.

This sequence joins TRBV7-9 and TRBJ2-7, with D possibly being TRBD1 (6 bases). From germline, CDR1 is SEHNR and CDR2 FQNEAQ (reference sequence). CDR3 length: 16 residues. V was pared by 4 bases and J by 9 bases, with 25 bases between. CDR3 protein: CASSSRPQGLVDGQYF. As DNA, the CDR3 is TGTGCCAGCAGCTCCCGACCACAGGGATTAGTCGACGGGCAGTACTTC.

The rearrangement joins TRBV10-3 to TRBJ1-1, with D possibly TRBD1 on 5 matching bases. Per the germline V gene, CDR1 is ENHRY and CDR2 is SYGVKD. V lost 3 bases, J lost 0 bases, and 11 bases lay in between. The CDR3 spans 15 residues. The DNA of the CDR3 is TGTGCCATCAGTGACCCGGGACTCCTGAACACTGAAGCTTTCTTT. Protein: CAISDPGLLNTEAFF.

This clone appeared a single time. J is TRBJ2-1 and V is TRBV11-2; 9 nucleotides match TRBD1. This CDR3 comprises 14 residues. Germline V gene lookup returns CDR1 SGHAT and CDR2 FQNNGV. V shed 5 bases and J 5 bases; nucleotides not matched to a gene: 4. CDR3: CASSRGQGHNEQFF. In DNA form, the CDR3 reads TGTGCCAGCAGCCGGGGACAGGGACACAATGAGCAGTTCTTC.

This clone was counted a few times. The gene calls are TRBV28 and TRBJ1-2; D is undetermined. Germline CDR1 reads MDHEN; CDR2 reads SYDVKM. The CDR3 totals 12 residues. V was cut by 2 bases and J by 4 bases, with 5 bases left in between. The CDR3 loop reads CASSLNSYGYTF. The CDR3 nucleotides are TGTGCCAGCAGTTTAAACAGCTATGGCTACACCTTC.

V and J are TRBV4-3 and TRBJ2-3; TRBD2 aligns across 8 bases. The CDR3 is 16 residues long. With V trimmed by 0 bases and J by 5 bases, 7 bases remained unmatched. CDR1 LGHNA and CDR2 YSLEER come from the germline V gene. CDR3: CASSQDTSGGGDTQYF. The CDR3, as DNA: TGCGCCAGCAGCCAAGATACTAGCGGAGGGGGAGATACGCAGTATTTT.

The chain has TRBV7-9 and TRBJ2-2; TRBD1 matches at 9 bases. Losses at the gene ends were 8 bases for V and 0 bases for J; bases not matched to a gene: 4. CDR3 length: 15 residues. Looked up from germline, CDR1 is SEHNR and CDR2 is FQNEAQ (reference sequence). The CDR3 spells CASGGQGTNTGELFF. CDR3 DNA: TGTGCCAGCGGGGGACAGGGAACGAACACCGGGGAGCTGTTTTTT.

The rearrangement joins TRBV19 to TRBJ2-7, with D possibly TRBD1 on 6 matching bases. Germline CDR1 LNHDA, CDR2 SQIVND (reference sequence). The CDR3 spans 19 residues. V was cut by 7 bases and J by 4 bases, with 32 bases left in between. CDR3 region: CASTEQRNAAGENQYEQYF. The CDR3 coding sequence is TGTGCCAGTACCGAACAACGGAACGCTGCAGGGGAAAACCAGTACGAGCAGTACTTC. Together with reference TRBV19 and TRBJ2-7, the CDR3 gives the full variable domain: DGGITQSPKYLFRKEGQNVTLSCEQNLNHDAMYWYRQDPGQGLRLIYYSQIVNDFQKGDIAEGYSVSREKKESFPLTVTSAQKNPTAFYLCASTEQRNAAGENQYEQYFGPGTRLTVT.

The CDR3 is CASSFLEGALAKNIQYF. The CDR3 DNA follows: TGTGCCAGCAGTTTTTTGGAAGGGGCCCTAGCCAAAAACATTCAGTACTTC. The rearrangement uses TRBV28 and TRBJ2-4; possibly TRBD1 for D (5 bases). The germline gives CDR1 MDHEN, CDR2 SYDVKM. Trimming cost V 3 bases and J 0 bases, with 15 bases left between them. The CDR3 has 17 residues.

V and J are TRBV7-2 and TRBJ1-2; TRBD1 matches 8 bases. V lost 6 bases and J lost 2; bases outside the gene matches: 8. The CDR3 has 15 amino acids. Per germline, CDR1 SGHTA and CDR2 FQGNSA. As DNA, the CDR3 is TGTGCCAGCAGAAACCCAGGACAGGGAAACTATGGCTACACCTTC. The encoded protein is CASRNPGQGNYGYTF.

The chain uses TRBV10-1 and TRBJ2-2; no firm D call. V was cut by 4 bases and J by 0 bases, with 9 bases left in between. The CDR3 loop spans 15 amino acids. CDR1 and CDR2 from the germline V gene are WNHNN and SYGVQD (reference sequence). CDR3: CASSGLATNTGELFF. The CDR3 DNA sequence: TGCGCCAGCAGTGGATTAGCTACGAACACCGGGGAGCTGTTTTTT.

This clone was observed a single time. The chain recombines TRBV5-1 with TRBJ1-1, with TRBD1 as a possible D gene (5 bases). V lost 4 bases and J 1 base, leaving 14 bases between the germline ends. Germline V CDR1 and CDR2: SGHRS, YFSETQ. The CDR3 length is 15 residues. CDR3 residues: CASSPQPTANTEAFF. For the CDR3, the DNA is TGCGCCAGCAGCCCCCAGCCGACAGCGAACACTGAAGCTTTCTTT.

V gene TRBV5-4 combines with J gene TRBJ2-2; 13 nucleotides align to TRBD2. The ends lost 4 bases at V and 1 base at J; junction bases unmatched: 1. The CDR3 totals 16 residues. CDR1 is SGHNT and CDR2 is YYREEE in the germline V gene (reference sequence). The CDR3 here is CASSRLAGGNTGELFF. CDR3 nucleotide sequence: TGTGCCAGCAGCAGACTAGCGGGAGGGAACACCGGGGAGCTGTTTTTT. Full variable domain (outside the CDR3, taken from reference TRBV5-4 and TRBJ2-2): ETGVTQSPTHLIKTRGQQVTLRCSSQSGHNTVSWYQQALGQGPQFIFQYYREEENGRGNFPPRFSGLQFPNYSSELNVNALELDDSALYLCASSRLAGGNTGELFFGEGSRLTVL.

The chain is built from TRBV2 and TRBJ2-3; D unclear. The ends were cut back, 2 bases at V and 4 bases at J, with 7 bases in the middle. The CDR3 covers 13 residues. The germline V gene has CDR1 SNHLY and CDR2 FYNNEI. The CDR3 bases are TGTGCCAGCAGTGAACTTCCCCCAGATACGCAGTATTTT. Its protein product is CASSELPPDTQYF.

The chain joins TRBV9 to TRBJ1-6, with D maybe TRBD1 (5 bases). CDR1 and CDR2 (germline): SGDLS, YYNGEE. This CDR3 is built from 17 residues. Between the trimmed V and J ends, which lost 5 bases and 12 bases, there was a span of 27 bases. The CDR3 sequence is CASSLLGLSLTIGPLHF. The CDR3 DNA sequence: TGTGCCAGCAGTCTTTTGGGACTCTCTCTGACTATTGGACCCCTCCACTTT.

The chain has TRBV7-8 and TRBJ2-7, with 8 bases identical to TRBD1. The CDR3 consists of 16 residues. V trimming: 5 bases; J trimming: 0 bases; junction bases outside the gene matches: 9. CDR1 and CDR2 (germline): SGHVS, FQNEAQ. The CDR3 DNA is TGTGCCAGCAGCCCCCAGACAGGGGTTCCCTCCTACGAGCAGTACTTC. As protein: CASSPQTGVPSYEQYF. The entire variable domain, with the rest obtained from reference TRBV7-8 and TRBJ2-7, is as follows: GAGVSQSPRYKVAKRGQDVALRCDPISGHVSLFWYQQALGQGPEFLTYFQNEAQLDKSGLPSDRFFAERPEGSVSTLKIQRTQQEDSAVYLCASSPQTGVPSYEQYFGPGTRLTVT.

This clone was counted only a few times. The V and J genes are TRBV12-5 and TRBJ1-4; TRBD1 is a possible D gene (5 bases). Germline CDR1 is LGHNT and CDR2 is FRNRAP. The CDR3 totals 14 residues. Between the trimmed V and J ends, which lost 5 bases and 7 bases, there was a span of 14 bases. CDR3 nucleotides: TGTGCTAGTGGTCAACGTGGTGACAGTGAAAAACTGTTTTTT. Translated: CASGQRGDSEKLFF.